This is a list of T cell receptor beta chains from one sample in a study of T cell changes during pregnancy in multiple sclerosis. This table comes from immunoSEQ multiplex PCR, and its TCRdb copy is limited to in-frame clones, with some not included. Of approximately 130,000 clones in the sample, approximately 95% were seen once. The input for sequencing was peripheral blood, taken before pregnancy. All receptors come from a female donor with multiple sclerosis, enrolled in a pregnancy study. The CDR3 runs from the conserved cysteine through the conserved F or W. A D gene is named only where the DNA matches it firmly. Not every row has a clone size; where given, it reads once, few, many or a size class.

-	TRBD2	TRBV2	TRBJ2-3	CASSPPRLAGSTDTQYF	TGTGCCAGCAGTCCCCCCCGACTAGCGGGGAGCACAGATACGCAGTATTTT
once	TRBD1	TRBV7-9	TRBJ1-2	CASSFGTGLYGYTF	TGTGCCAGCAGCTTCGGGACAGGGCTATATGGCTACACCTTC
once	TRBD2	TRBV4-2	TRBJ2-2	CASSQDQRGGIGTGELFF	TGTGCCAGCAGCCAAGATCAGCGGGGGGGCATTGGGACCGGGGAGCTGTTTTTT
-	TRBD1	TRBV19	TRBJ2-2	CASTRTGGGELFF	TGTGCCAGTACCCGGACAGGGGGCGGGGAGCTGTTTTTT
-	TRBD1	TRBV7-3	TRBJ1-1	CASSPQGGRSTEAFF	TGTGCCAGCAGCCCGCAAGGGGGCCGATCCACTGAAGCTTTCTTT
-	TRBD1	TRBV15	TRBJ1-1	CATSRADRGNTEAFF	TGTGCCACCAGCAGAGCTGACAGGGGGAACACTGAAGCTTTCTTT
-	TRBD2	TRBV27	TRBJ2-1	CASSLGSGRALYNEQFF	TGTGCCAGCAGTCTAGGGAGCGGGAGGGCCCTTTACAATGAGCAGTTCTTC
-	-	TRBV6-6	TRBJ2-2	CASSPGQLNTGELFF	TGTGCCAGCAGTCCCGGACAGCTGAACACCGGGGAGCTGTTTTTT
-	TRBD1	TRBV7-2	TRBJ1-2	CASSWTSGTGVGNYGYTF	TGTGCCAGCAGCTGGACCTCGGGGACAGGGGTGGGTAACTATGGCTACACCTTC
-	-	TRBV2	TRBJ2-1	CASGATPYNEQFF	TGTGCCAGCGGGGCGACCCCCTACAATGAGCAGTTCTTC
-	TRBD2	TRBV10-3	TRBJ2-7	CAIFSGTSGYEQYF	TGTGCCATTTTTTCCGGGACTAGCGGATACGAGCAGTACTTC
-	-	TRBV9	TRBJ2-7	CASSVDGYLYEQYF	TGTGCCAGCAGCGTAGACGGGTACCTCTACGAGCAGTACTTC
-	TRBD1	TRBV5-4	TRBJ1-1	CASSRPGTGNTEAFF	TGTGCCAGCAGCCGTCCCGGGACAGGGAACACTGAAGCTTTCTTT
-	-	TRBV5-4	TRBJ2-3	CASSPIASTDTQYF	TGTGCCAGCAGCCCGATAGCTAGCACAGATACGCAGTATTTT
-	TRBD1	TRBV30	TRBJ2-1	CACPSPGGNEQFF	TGTGCCTGTCCCTCCCCAGGGGGCAATGAGCAGTTCTTC
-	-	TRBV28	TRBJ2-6	CASRSGVGGANVLTF	TGTGCCAGCAGATCAGGGGTCGGCGGAGCCAACGTCCTGACTTTC
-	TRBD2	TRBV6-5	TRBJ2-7	CASSLKREGYEQYF	TGTGCCAGCAGTCTCAAGCGGGAGGGGTACGAGCAGTACTTC
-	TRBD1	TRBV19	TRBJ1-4	CASSIRDRNEKLFF	TGTGCCAGTAGTATCCGGGACAGGAATGAAAAACTGTTTTTT
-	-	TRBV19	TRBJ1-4	CASSIYTGVDNEKLFF	TGTGCCAGTAGTATATATACAGGAGTTGATAATGAAAAACTGTTTTTT
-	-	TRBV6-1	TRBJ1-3	CAISTSSGNTIYF	TGTGCCATCTCCACGAGCTCTGGAAACACCATATATTTT
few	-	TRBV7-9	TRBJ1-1	CASSYGLFTGNTEAFF	TGTGCCAGCAGCTACGGTCTTTTTACAGGGAACACTGAAGCTTTCTTT
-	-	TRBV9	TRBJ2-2	CASSEQGPGELFF	TGTGCCAGCAGTGAACAGGGACCGGGGGAGCTGTTTTTT
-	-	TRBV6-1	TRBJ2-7	CASSAGDGRGYF	TGTGCCAGCAGTGCGGGGGACGGACGAGGGTACTTC
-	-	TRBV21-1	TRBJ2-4	CASSNHAGKDIQYF	TGTGCCAGCAGCAATCACGCAGGGAAGGACATTCAGTACTTC
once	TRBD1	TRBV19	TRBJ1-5	CASTQGDGGNQPQHF	TGTGCCAGTACCCAGGGGGACGGCGGCAATCAGCCCCAGCATTTT
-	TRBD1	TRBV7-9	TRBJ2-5	CASSPTGTAYQETQYF	TGTGCCAGCAGCCCTACAGGGACAGCCTATCAAGAGACCCAGTACTTC
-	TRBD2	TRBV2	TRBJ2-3	CASPSGKGTDTQYF	TGTGCCAGCCCGAGCGGGAAGGGCACAGATACGCAGTATTTT
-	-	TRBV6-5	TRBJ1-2	CASSEGPDF	TGTGCCAGCAGTGAGGGTCCCGACTTC
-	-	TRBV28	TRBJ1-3	CASSLRGHAGNTIYF	TGTGCCAGCAGTTTAAGAGGGCATGCTGGAAACACCATATATTTT
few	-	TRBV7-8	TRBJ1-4	CASSLGGGNSEKLFF	TGTGCCAGCAGCTTAGGGGGGGGGAATAGCGAAAAACTGTTTTTT
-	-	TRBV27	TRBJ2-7	CASSPQGSSYEQYF	TGTGCCAGCAGTCCACAGGGTAGCTCCTACGAGCAGTACTTC
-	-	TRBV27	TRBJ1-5	CASSWGVRQPQHF	TGTGCCAGCAGTTGGGGGGTACGGCAGCCCCAGCATTTT
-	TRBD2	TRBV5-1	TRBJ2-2	CASRLPGTSGTGELFF	TGCGCCAGCAGACTCCCCGGGACTAGCGGCACCGGGGAGCTGTTTTTT
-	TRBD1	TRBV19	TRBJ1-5	CASSYRGLHQPQHF	TGTGCCAGTAGCTACAGGGGATTACATCAGCCCCAGCATTTT
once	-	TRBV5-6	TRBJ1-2	CASSAPRTETYGYTF	TGTGCCAGCAGCGCTCCCCGGACAGAGACCTATGGCTACACCTTC
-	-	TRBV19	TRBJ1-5	CASSMGRVGSNQPQHF	TGTGCCAGTAGTATGGGCAGGGTTGGTAGCAATCAGCCCCAGCATTTT
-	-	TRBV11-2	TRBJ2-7	CASSSRDTSYEQYF	TGTGCCAGCAGCTCACGGGACACATCCTACGAGCAGTACTTC
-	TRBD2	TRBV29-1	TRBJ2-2	CSAGGLGATGELFF	TGCAGCGCGGGGGGACTAGGGGCCACCGGGGAGCTGTTTTTT
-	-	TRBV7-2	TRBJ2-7	CASSKERGNYEQYF	TGTGCCAGCAGTAAAGAGAGGGGGAACTACGAGCAGTACTTC
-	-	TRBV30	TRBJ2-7	CAWSSASVVPTGEQYF	TGTGCCTGGAGTTCCGCCTCCGTCGTCCCTACGGGCGAGCAGTACTTC
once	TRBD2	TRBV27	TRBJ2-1	CACRGSGRNYNEQFF	TGTGCCTGCCGCGGGAGTGGGAGGAACTACAATGAGCAGTTCTTC
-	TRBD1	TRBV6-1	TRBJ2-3	CASSDPGQGALPSQYF	TGTGCCAGCAGTGACCCGGGACAGGGGGCACTCCCATCCCAGTATTTT
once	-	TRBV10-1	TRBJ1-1	CASSDRVTEAFF	TGCGCCAGCAGTGACAGGGTCACTGAAGCTTTCTTT
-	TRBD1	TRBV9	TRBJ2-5	CASSAAQGVGKGTQYF	TGTGCCAGCAGCGCAGCCCAGGGGGTTGGCAAAGGGACCCAGTACTTC
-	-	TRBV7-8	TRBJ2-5	CASTGWEKETQYF	TGTGCCAGCACGGGCTGGGAGAAGGAGACCCAGTACTTC
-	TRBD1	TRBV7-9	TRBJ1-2	CASSFNRDRALGYTF	TGTGCCAGCAGCTTTAACCGGGACAGGGCTTTGGGCTACACCTTC
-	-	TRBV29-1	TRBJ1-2	CSVRDPGWVGGYTF	TGCAGCGTGAGAGATCCAGGGTGGGTGGGCGGCTACACCTTC
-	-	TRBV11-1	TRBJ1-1	CASSPAGQLNTEAFF	TGTGCCAGCAGCCCAGCAGGACAGCTGAACACTGAAGCTTTCTTT
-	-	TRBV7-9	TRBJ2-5	CASSPRTAKETQYF	TGTGCCAGCAGCCCCCGGACAGCTAAAGAGACCCAGTACTTC
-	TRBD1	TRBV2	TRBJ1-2	CASSSGTGNYGYTF	TGTGCCAGCAGCTCCGGGACAGGGAATTATGGCTACACCTTC
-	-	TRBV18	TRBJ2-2	CASSPLGPTGELFF	TGTGCCAGCTCACCATTGGGCCCCACCGGGGAGCTGTTTTTT
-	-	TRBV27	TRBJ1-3	CASSLSGVSGNTIYF	TGTGCCAGCAGTTTATCGGGCGTCTCTGGAAACACCATATATTTT
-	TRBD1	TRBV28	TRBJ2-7	CASRKTGAGSYEQYF	TGTGCCAGCAGAAAAACAGGGGCCGGCTCCTACGAGCAGTACTTC
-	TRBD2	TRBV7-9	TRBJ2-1	CASSGRGSRNSNEQFF	TGTGCCAGCAGCGGGAGGGGTTCGAGGAATTCCAATGAGCAGTTCTTC